This T cell receptor (beta chain) was sequenced during a study of blood T cell repertoires in COVID-19. Across the whole study: Donors in the United States, Italy and Spain gave samples during acute or convalescent COVID-19.

Study processing details: Amplification with reference gene primers provided the estimates of nucleated cell counts. Method: immunoSEQ multiplex PCR; TCRdb's copy keeps in-frame clones and lacks some. V, J and clone size derive from that table, while D and trimming were established from the DNA sequence. The sample has about 250,000 clones; about 85% are singletons. The CDR3 is 16 residues long. Sequencing was done on a sample of peripheral blood. The sequence was obtained from a man between 18 and 35 years old with active or convalescent COVID-19. The chain recombines TRBV21-1 with TRBJ1-6. TRBV21-1 is annotated as a pseudogene. The DNA for the CDR3 is TGTGCCAGCATCCTAAGGGGTTGGTCCGGGAGTTCACCCCTCCACTTT. It yields the protein CASILRGWSGSSPLHF.